Below, 17 T cell receptor beta chains from the same sample are listed, as sequenced in a study of T-cell memory formation after mild COVID-19. TCRdb fed the 5' RACE reads into MiXCR, producing one record per CDR3 protein. Seen here are a few hundred thousand distinct CDR3 sequences, around 27% observed once, and the top ten hold approximately 12%. Specimen: PBMCs or a T cell subset sorted from them (not recorded which). These receptors originate from an adult woman who had mild COVID-19 (a few samples of this study predate the infection). Cell type and time point are not known.

This clonotype was detected a few times. J is TRBJ2-1 and V is TRBV7-9; D call uncertain. V gave up 7 bases and J gave up 8 bases, with 12 bases separating them. The CDR3 loop spans 12 amino acids. CDR1 and CDR2 (germline): SEHNR, FQNEAQ (reference sequence). CDR3 coding DNA: TGTGCCAGCACCGGGCCGGGCCATGAGCAGTTCTTC. Its protein is CASTGPGHEQFF.

The chain carries TRBV6-5 and TRBJ1-2, with 7 bases aligning to TRBD1. J lost 4 bases, V lost 7 bases, and 9 bases had no gene match. CDR3 length: 14 residues. The V gene's germline CDR1 is MNHEY and CDR2 SVGAGI. The CDR3 spells CASKRGQGVYGYTF. DNA for the CDR3: TGTGCCAGCAAAAGGGGGCAGGGGGTCTATGGCTACACCTTC.

This chain joins TRBV5-5 and TRBJ2-1, with 10 nucleotides matching TRBD2. V lost 9 bases, J lost 4 bases, and 7 bases stayed unmatched. The CDR3 has 14 residues. Germline V lookup: CDR1 SGHKS, CDR2 YYEKEE (reference sequence). In nucleotides, the CDR3 is TGTGCCACCTCGGCTAGCGGGAGTTACAATGAGCAGTTCTTC. This gives the protein CATSASGSYNEQFF.

The table lists this clonotype with a few counts. The chain recombines TRBV11-2 with TRBJ2-3; the D is unclear. With 5 bases removed from V and 2 bases from J, the gap between germline ends came to 20 bases. The CDR3 is 17 amino acids. Germline V gene data show CDR1 as SGHAT and CDR2 as FQNNGV. The CDR3 here is CASSPDPLKTITDTQYF. For the CDR3, the DNA is TGTGCCAGCAGCCCAGACCCTTTGAAAACGATCACAGATACGCAGTATTTT. Filled out from reference TRBV11-2 and TRBJ2-3, the complete variable domain reads EAGVAQSPRYKIIEKRQSVAFWCNPISGHATLYWYQQILGQGPKLLIQFQNNGVVDDSQLPKDRFSAERLKGVDSTLKIQPAKLEDSAVYLCASSPDPLKTITDTQYFGPGTRLTVL.

This clonotype was recorded a few times. CDR3 in amino acids: CASSFAGYTEAFF. DNA for the CDR3: TGTGCCAGCAGTTTCGCAGGGTACACTGAAGCTTTCTTT. The chain couples TRBV12-3 or TRBV12-4 to TRBJ1-1; perhaps TRBD1 as D (5 bases). This CDR3 is built from 13 residues. V lost 3 bases and J lost 3, with 8 bases in between.

This sequence joins TRBV5-1 and TRBJ2-5; TRBD2 aligns across 16 bases. CDR1 and CDR2 from the germline V gene are SGHRS and YFSETQ. The CDR3 covers 17 residues. V shed 4 bases and J 5 bases; nucleotides not matched to a gene: 8. CDR3 coding DNA: TGCGCCAGCAGCCTTGGGACTAGCGGGGGGGCCAAGGAGACCCAGTACTTC. Translating it yields CASSLGTSGGAKETQYF.

V usage is TRBV5-1 and J usage is TRBJ1-1; D perhaps matches TRBD1 (5 bases). V gave up 4 bases and J gave up 4 bases, with 17 bases separating them. In germline, CDR1 is SGHRS, CDR2 YFSETQ. The CDR3 is 15 amino acids. CDR3 sequence: CASSVGTGGITEAFF. CDR3 nucleotide sequence: TGCGCCAGCAGCGTCGGGACGGGAGGGATCACTGAAGCTTTCTTT.

This clonotype turned up a few times. This sequence joins TRBV27 and TRBJ2-5; 16 bases align to TRBD2. The germline V gene has CDR1 MNHEY and CDR2 SMNVEV (reference sequence). The CDR3 is 17 amino acids. J lost 5 bases, V lost 5 bases, and 8 bases had no gene match. The CDR3 DNA reads TGTGCCAGCAGTCTAGGGACTAGCGGGAGGGCCTCGGAGACCCAGTACTTC. This codes for CASSLGTSGRASETQYF.

This clonotype was counted only a few times. The gene calls are TRBV12-3 or TRBV12-4 and TRBJ2-7, with TRBD1 matching 10 bases. V lost 4 bases and J lost 7; bases outside the gene matches: 10. There are 15 residues in the CDR3. CDR3 nucleotide sequence: TGTGCCAGCAGTTACGGGGACAGGGGAGCGGGGGAGCAGTACTTC. Translated, it gives CASSYGDRGAGEQYF.

This clonotype was picked up a small number of times. This chain uses TRBV14 with TRBJ2-1; TRBD2 agrees at 8 bases. Unmatched junction bases numbered 4, after V lost 3 bases and J lost 0 bases. The length of the CDR3 is 16 residues. The germline V gene encodes CDR1 SGHDN and CDR2 FVKESK. Here the CDR3 reads CASSQIAGSSYNEQFF. CDR3 DNA: TGTGCCAGCAGCCAGATAGCGGGGAGCTCCTACAATGAGCAGTTCTTC.

This clonotype was seen more than once but under ten times. The chain joins TRBV7-3 to TRBJ2-1, with 8 positions matching TRBD2. The CDR3 spans 15 residues. Trimming removed 2 bases from V and 8 bases from J; junction bases left unmatched: 8. Germline V gene data show CDR1 as SGHTA and CDR2 as FQGTGA. In DNA form, the CDR3 reads TGTGCCAGCAGCTTATCGGCTAGCGGGTCGGATGAGCAGTTCTTC. Residues: CASSLSASGSDEQFF.

By frequency in the sample, this clonotype is medium-sized. The chain is built from TRBV20-1 and TRBJ2-1; possible D gene TRBD2, 6 bases. The CDR3 loop spans 13 amino acids. The V and J ends lost 6 bases and 6 bases respectively, with 15 bases between them. Germline CDR1 and CDR2: DFQATT and SNEGSKA (reference sequence). CDR3 in DNA: TGCAGTGCCCAAGGGCGGGAACCCAATGAGCAGTTCTTC. Protein: CSAQGREPNEQFF.

V is TRBV24-1 and J is TRBJ2-3; D is ambiguous. CDR1 and CDR2 from the germline V gene are KGHDR and SFDVKD. Trimming removed 3 bases at V and 2 bases at J, with 2 bases between. CDR3 length: 12 residues. The CDR3 here is CATSDDTDTQYF. Here the CDR3 DNA reads TGTGCCACCAGTGATGACACAGATACGCAGTATTTT.

This clonotype was seen a handful of times. The chain couples TRBV24-1 to TRBJ2-4; no reliable D call. Germline CDR1 reads KGHDR; CDR2 reads SFDVKD. Trimming removed 4 bases at V and 0 bases at J, with 3 bases between. The CDR3 is 13 amino acids. The CDR3 nucleotides read TGTGCCACCAGTGACGGAGCCAAAAACATTCAGTACTTC. It is translated as CATSDGAKNIQYF.

This clonotype was picked up a small number of times. The chain combines TRBV24-1 with TRBJ1-5, with TRBD1 matching 7 bases. Losses at the gene ends were 4 bases for V and 2 bases for J; bases not matched to a gene: 1. Germline V gene lookup returns CDR1 KGHDR and CDR2 SFDVKD. The CDR3 length is 14 residues. DNA for the CDR3: TGTGCCACCAGTGACGGACAGGGCAATCAGCCCCAGCATTTT. This encodes CATSDGQGNQPQHF.

The V gene is TRBV4-3, the J gene TRBJ2-7; D tentatively reads TRBD1 or TRBD2 (5 bases each). This CDR3 contains 15 residues. Germline V gene lookup returns CDR1 LGHNA and CDR2 YSLEER. The V gene lost 1 base and the J gene lost 3 bases, with 13 bases spanning the gap. This chain's CDR3 is CASSQGGGVNYEQYF. The CDR3 DNA reads as TGCGCCAGCAGCCAAGGTGGGGGTGTAAACTACGAGCAGTACTTC.

The V gene is TRBV19, the J gene TRBJ1-1, with a tentative D call TRBD1 (5 bases). V was shortened by 6 bases and J by 6 bases, with 20 bases between the two germline ends. CDR3 length: 15 amino acids. Germline V gene sequence: CDR1 LNHDA, CDR2 SQIVND (reference sequence). The CDR3 nucleotides are TGTGCCAGTAGGTGGGCGACAGACCTAGGTGCTGAAGCTTTCTTT. This codes for CASRWATDLGAEAFF.